This T cell receptor (beta chain) was observed in a study of cytomegalovirus exposure and HLA in healthy donors. Regarding the study as a whole: TCR beta chains numbering more than 150 were designated cytomegalovirus-associated. 87-base-pair reads could not separate some V segments, including TRBV6-2 and TRBV6-3.

The table lists this clone with a few counts. Its antigen is not identified. This CDR3 region has 13 residues. In germline, CDR1 is SGHDT, CDR2 YYEEEE. The ends were cut back, 1 base at V and 7 bases at J, with 11 bases in the middle. PCR used 60 Vbeta primers and 13 Jbeta primers. Clones were read by immunoSEQ multiplex PCR, and TCRdb kept only the in-frame ones, dropping some. The sample records some 180,000 clones, just under 80% being singletons. This sequence was found in a female donor in good health and CMV-seronegative. V usage is TRBV5-6 and J usage is TRBJ1-1, with unresolved D. Source material: PBMCs. The CDR3 coding sequence is TGTGCCAGCAGCTTGCTCGGTTATGGTGAAGCTTTCTTT. Residues: CASSLLGYGEAFF.